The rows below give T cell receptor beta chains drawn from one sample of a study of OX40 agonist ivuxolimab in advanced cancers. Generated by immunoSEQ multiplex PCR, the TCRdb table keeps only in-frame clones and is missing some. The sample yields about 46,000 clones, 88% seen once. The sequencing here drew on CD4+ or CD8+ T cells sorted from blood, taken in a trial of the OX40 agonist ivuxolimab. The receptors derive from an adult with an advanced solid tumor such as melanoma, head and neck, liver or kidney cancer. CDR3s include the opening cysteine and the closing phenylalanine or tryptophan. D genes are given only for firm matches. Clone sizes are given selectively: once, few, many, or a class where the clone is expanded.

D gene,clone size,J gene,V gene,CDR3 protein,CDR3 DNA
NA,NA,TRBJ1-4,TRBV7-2,CASSLGVGVQGGEKLFF,TGTGCCAGCAGCTTAGGGGTTGGAGTGCAGGGAGGGGAAAAACTGTTTTTT
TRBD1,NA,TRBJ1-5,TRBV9,CASSAGGINNQPQHF,TGTGCCAGCAGCGCAGGGGGCATCAATAATCAGCCCCAGCATTTT
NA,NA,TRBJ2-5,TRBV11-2,CASSFTEETQYF,TGTGCCAGCAGCTTTACGGAAGAGACCCAGTACTTC
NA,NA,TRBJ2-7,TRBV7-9,CASSLEAGWEQYF,TGTGCCAGCAGCTTAGAGGCAGGGTGGGAGCAGTACTTC
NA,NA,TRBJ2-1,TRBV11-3,CASSKGGPGDNEQFF,TGTGCCAGCAGCAAAGGGGGACCCGGTGACAATGAGCAGTTCTTC
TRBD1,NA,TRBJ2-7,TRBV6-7,CASSYSGTVSYEQYF,TGTGCCAGCAGTTACTCAGGGACAGTCTCCTACGAGCAGTACTTC
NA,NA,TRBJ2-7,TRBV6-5,CASSYSDEQYF,TGTGCCAGCAGTTACAGCGACGAGCAGTACTTC
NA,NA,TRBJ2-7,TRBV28,CASSLGQDYEQYF,TGTGCCAGCAGTTTAGGGCAAGACTACGAGCAGTACTTC
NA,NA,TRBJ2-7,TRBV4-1,CASSQTPTSTSSYEQYF,TGCGCCAGCAGCCAGACCCCCACCTCCACCAGCTCCTACGAGCAGTACTTC
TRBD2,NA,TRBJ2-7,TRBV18,CASSLTSGGSYYEQYF,TGTGCCAGCTCACTAACTAGCGGGGGTTCTTATTACGAGCAGTACTTC
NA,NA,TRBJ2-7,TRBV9,CASSVLGTNSYEQYF,TGTGCCAGCAGCGTACTTGGCACTAACTCCTACGAGCAGTACTTC
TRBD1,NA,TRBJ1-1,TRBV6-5,CASSRSDRATEAFF,TGTGCCAGCAGCCGCTCCGACAGGGCCACTGAAGCTTTCTTT
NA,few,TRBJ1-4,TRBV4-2,CASSQDREKLFF,TGTGCCAGCAGCCAAGATCGAGAAAAACTGTTTTTT
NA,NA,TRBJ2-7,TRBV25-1,CASGSYEQYF,TGTGCCAGCGGGTCCTACGAGCAGTACTTC
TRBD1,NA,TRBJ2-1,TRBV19,CASSTDRTYNEQFF,TGTGCCAGTAGTACGGACAGGACCTACAATGAGCAGTTCTTC
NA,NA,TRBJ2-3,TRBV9,CASSVAGGFSTDTQYF,TGTGCCAGCAGCGTAGCTGGAGGATTCAGTACAGATACGCAGTATTTT
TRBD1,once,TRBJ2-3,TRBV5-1,CASSSEGTGGADTQYF,TGCGCCAGCAGCTCAGAGGGGACAGGGGGCGCAGATACGCAGTATTTT
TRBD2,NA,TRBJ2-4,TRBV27,CASSLYTGGNIQYF,TGTGCCAGCAGTCTGTACACGGGAGGGAACATTCAGTACTTC
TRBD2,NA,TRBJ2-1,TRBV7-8,CASSLVLAEYNEQFF,TGTGCCAGCAGCTTAGTACTAGCGGAGTACAATGAGCAGTTCTTC
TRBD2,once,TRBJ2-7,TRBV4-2,CASSQETSGSYEQYF,TGTGCCAGCAGCCAAGAGACTAGCGGGAGCTACGAGCAGTACTTC